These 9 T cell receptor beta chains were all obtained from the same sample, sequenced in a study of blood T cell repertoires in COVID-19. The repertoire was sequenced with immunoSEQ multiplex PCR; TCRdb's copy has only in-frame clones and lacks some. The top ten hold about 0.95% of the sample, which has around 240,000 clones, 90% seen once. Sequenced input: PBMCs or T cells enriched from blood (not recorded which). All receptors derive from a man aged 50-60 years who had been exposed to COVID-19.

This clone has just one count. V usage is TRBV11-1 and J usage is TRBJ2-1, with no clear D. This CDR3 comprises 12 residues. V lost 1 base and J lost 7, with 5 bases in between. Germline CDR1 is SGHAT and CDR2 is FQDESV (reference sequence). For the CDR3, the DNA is TGTGCCAGCAGCTTAGTTCGGAATGAGCAGTTCTTC. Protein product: CASSLVRNEQFF.

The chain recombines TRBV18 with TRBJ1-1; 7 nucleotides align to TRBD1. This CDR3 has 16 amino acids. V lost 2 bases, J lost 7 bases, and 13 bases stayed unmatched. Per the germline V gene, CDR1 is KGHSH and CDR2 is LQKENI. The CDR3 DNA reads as TGTGCCAGCTCACCATTGGTTGGCCAGGGGGTAGGTGAAGCTTTCTTT. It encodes CASSPLVGQGVGEAFF.

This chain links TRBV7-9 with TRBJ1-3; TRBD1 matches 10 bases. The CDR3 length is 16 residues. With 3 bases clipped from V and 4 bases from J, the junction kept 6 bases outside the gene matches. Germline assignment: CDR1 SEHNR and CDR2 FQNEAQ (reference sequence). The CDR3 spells CASSLGQGFSGNTIYF. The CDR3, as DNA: TGTGCCAGCAGCTTGGGACAGGGGTTTAGCGGAAACACCATATATTTT.

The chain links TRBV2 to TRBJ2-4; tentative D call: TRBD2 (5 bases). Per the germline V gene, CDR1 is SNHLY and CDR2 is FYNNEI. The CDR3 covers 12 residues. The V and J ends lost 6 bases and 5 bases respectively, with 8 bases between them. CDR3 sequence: CASRGSQNIQYF. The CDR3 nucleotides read TGTGCCAGCAGGGGGAGCCAAAACATTCAGTACTTC. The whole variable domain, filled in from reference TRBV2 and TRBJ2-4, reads EPEVTQTPSHQVTQMGQEVILRCVPISNHLYFYWYRQILGQKVEFLVSFYNNEISEKSEIFDDQFSVERPDGSNFTLKIRSTKLEDSAMYFCASRGSQNIQYFGAGTRLSVL.

DNA of the CDR3: TGTGCCTGGAACCCCGGGACTCGCTACTTTCTGAACACTGAAGCTTTCTTT. Amino acids: CAWNPGTRYFLNTEAFF. V gene TRBV30 combines with J gene TRBJ1-1; the D gene is possibly TRBD1 (5 bases). Per the germline V gene, CDR1 is GTSNPN and CDR2 is SVGIG (reference sequence). The CDR3 loop spans 17 amino acids. Trimming shortened V by 4 bases and J by 0 bases, and 21 bases separated the two germline ends.

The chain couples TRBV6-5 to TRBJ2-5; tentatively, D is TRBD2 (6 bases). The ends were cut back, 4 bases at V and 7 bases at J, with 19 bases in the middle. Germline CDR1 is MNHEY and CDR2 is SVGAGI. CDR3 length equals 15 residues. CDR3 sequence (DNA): TGTGCCAGCAGTTCCGGACTAACTTCAGGTGGGACCCAGTACTTC. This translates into CASSSGLTSGGTQYF.

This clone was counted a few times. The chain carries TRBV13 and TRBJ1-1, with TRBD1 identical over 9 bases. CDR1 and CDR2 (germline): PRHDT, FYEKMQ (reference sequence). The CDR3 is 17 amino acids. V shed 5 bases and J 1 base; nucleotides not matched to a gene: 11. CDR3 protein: CASSTRQGEKRNTEAFF. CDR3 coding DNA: TGTGCCAGCAGCACCCGACAGGGGGAGAAACGGAACACTGAAGCTTTCTTT.

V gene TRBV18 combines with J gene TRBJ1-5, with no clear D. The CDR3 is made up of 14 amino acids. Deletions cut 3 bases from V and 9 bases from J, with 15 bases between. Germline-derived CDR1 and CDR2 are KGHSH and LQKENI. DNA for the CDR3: TGTGCCAGCTCACCCGAAGGAGTGGAGCGGCCCCAGCATTTT. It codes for CASSPEGVERPQHF.

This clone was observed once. CDR3 coding DNA: TGTGCCAGCAGCAGCAAGGGACAGTCTGGAAACACCATATATTTT. Its protein is CASSSKGQSGNTIYF. The chain uses TRBV5-4 and TRBJ1-3; TRBD1 agrees at 7 bases. There are 15 residues in the CDR3. The ends lost 4 bases at V and 1 base at J; junction bases unmatched: 5. CDR1 is SGHNT and CDR2 is YYREEE in the germline V gene (reference sequence).